One and the same sample provided the 25 T cell receptor beta chains below, sequenced in a study of T cell repertoires in aging, cancer and after chemotherapy. Rearranged V-D-J TRB sequences were amplified with a mixed TRB-A/B primer pool. TCRdb analysed the multiplex PCR reads with MiXCR anew, one entry per CDR3 protein. The table shows roughly 12,000 distinct CDR3 sequences, with about a third occurring only once. Peripheral blood genomic DNA, not sorted cells or RNA, was the template. The sample comprised blood. The receptor set was obtained from a human donor in good health. The donor label of this sample is uncertain.

V gene TRBV6-4 combines with J gene TRBJ2-6; D unresolved. Germline CDR1 and CDR2: MRHNA and SNTAGT. V was clipped by 3 bases and J by 8 bases, with 11 bases between them. The CDR3 contains 14 residues. CDR3 protein: CASSETAATNVLTF. The CDR3 DNA reads as TGTGCCAGCAGTGAGACCGCGGCGACCAACGTCCTGACTTTC.

The count of this clonotype is one. One end of the junction varies from germline; a read error may be responsible. The chain couples TRBV6-1 to TRBJ1-2; D ambiguous. Germline V lookup: CDR1 MNHNS, CDR2 SASEGT. This CDR3 comprises 15 residues. The CDR3 loop is CAISESSPEPSGYTF. The CDR3 coding sequence is TGTGCCATCAGTGAATCGTCCCCGGAGCCGAGCGGCTACACCTTC.

V gene TRBV5-5 combines with J gene TRBJ1-1; 7 positions match TRBD1. The V gene's germline CDR1 is SGHKS and CDR2 YYEKEE (reference sequence). V lost 7 bases to trimming and J lost 5 bases; unmatched junction nucleotides: 8. The CDR3 sequence is 13 residues long. The CDR3 reads CASRQTGHTEAFF. The CDR3 coding sequence is TGTGCCAGCCGACAGACAGGGCATACTGAAGCTTTCTTT.

This clonotype is termed medium-sized. This chain links TRBV19 with TRBJ1-3, with a possible D match to TRBD1 (5 bases). The germline V gene has CDR1 LNHDA and CDR2 SQIVND (reference sequence). Trimming shortened V by 6 bases and J by 3 bases, and 12 bases separated the two germline ends. This CDR3 spans 14 amino acids. CDR3 in amino acids: CASSIRDVGNTIYF. The CDR3 bases are TGTGCCAGTAGCATCCGGGACGTTGGAAACACCATATATTTT.

This clonotype was found a few times. The rearrangement links TRBV6-6 to TRBJ2-5, with 10 positions matching TRBD2. The CDR3 sequence is 14 residues long. CDR1 MNHNY and CDR2 SVGAGI come from the germline V gene (reference sequence). Losses at the gene ends were 4 bases for V and 9 bases for J; bases not matched to a gene: 8. The CDR3, as DNA: TGTGCCAGCAGTTCGCAGCGGGGGGGCGGTTCCCAGTACTTC. This sequence encodes CASSSQRGGGSQYF.

In this sample, this clonotype is medium-sized. The chain couples TRBV19 to TRBJ2-3; 7 positions agree with TRBD2. V was pared by 7 bases and J by 3 bases, with 4 bases of the junction left unmatched. CDR1 is LNHDA and CDR2 is SQIVND in the germline V gene (reference sequence). This CDR3 has 13 amino acids. For the CDR3, the DNA is TGTGCCAGTATACCAGCGGGGACAGATACGCAGTATTTT. As protein: CASIPAGTDTQYF. The whole variable domain, filled in from reference TRBV19 and TRBJ2-3, reads DGGITQSPKYLFRKEGQNVTLSCEQNLNHDAMYWYRQDPGQGLRLIYYSQIVNDFQKGDIAEGYSVSREKKESFPLTVTSAQKNPTAFYLCASIPAGTDTQYFGPGTRLTVL.

This clonotype is labeled medium-sized (0.01 to 0.1%). The chain links TRBV29-1 to TRBJ2-2; TRBD1 is a possible D gene (5 bases). Deletions cut 4 bases from V and 1 base from J, with 10 bases between. The CDR3 totals 14 residues. Germline V CDR1 and CDR2: SQVTM, ANQGSEA. CDR3 region: CSVGGSGNTGELFF. CDR3 nucleotides: TGCAGCGTTGGGGGCTCAGGGAACACCGGGGAGCTGTTTTTT.

This clonotype is medium-sized (0.01 to 0.1%) in the sample. This CDR3 reads CSVGGFATGELFF. CDR3 sequence (DNA): TGCAGCGTTGGGGGATTTGCGACCGGGGAGCTGTTTTTT. The V gene is TRBV29-1, the J gene TRBJ2-2; no clear D. Germline-derived CDR1 and CDR2 are SQVTM and ANQGSEA. This CDR3 comprises 13 residues. Trimming removed 4 bases from V and 5 bases from J, with 11 bases in between.

V usage is TRBV27 and J usage is TRBJ2-7; D tentatively reads TRBD1 or TRBD2 (5 bases each). Per the germline V gene, CDR1 is MNHEY and CDR2 is SMNVEV (reference sequence). CDR3 size: 13 residues. V shed 2 bases and J shed 5 bases, with 10 bases lying between them. CDR3 sequence (DNA): TGTGCCAGCAGTTTAAGGGACGTAAACGAGCAGTACTTC. Amino acids: CASSLRDVNEQYF.

The J gene is TRBJ2-1, the V gene TRBV27; 12 bases match TRBD2. J was trimmed by 3 bases and V by 6 bases; bases with no gene match: 0. CDR1 and CDR2 (germline): MNHEY, SMNVEV (reference sequence). The CDR3 sequence is 14 residues long. The CDR3 loop reads CASRGLAGYNEQFF. The CDR3 DNA reads as TGTGCCAGCAGGGGACTAGCGGGCTACAATGAGCAGTTCTTC.

By share, this clonotype counts as medium-sized. This chain joins TRBV11-3 and TRBJ2-7, with D unclear. There are 13 residues in the CDR3. Trimming took 8 bases from V and 2 from J, leaving 13 bases between them. Germline values: CDR1 SGHNT, CDR2 YENEEA. CDR3 in amino acids: CASGNLFTYEQYF. CDR3 nucleotides: TGTGCCAGCGGCAATTTGTTTACCTACGAGCAGTACTTC.

V and J are TRBV5-1 and TRBJ1-6, with TRBD1 as a possible D gene (5 bases). Germline CDR1 SGHRS, CDR2 YFSETQ. The CDR3 spans 15 residues. V lost 4 bases, J lost 6 bases, and 14 bases lay in between. CDR3 coding DNA: TGCGCCAGCAGCATGGAGGGACGGGGTAATTCACCCCTCCACTTT. Protein: CASSMEGRGNSPLHF.

The gene calls are TRBV12-3 or TRBV12-4 and TRBJ2-2; no firm D call. The V end lost 3 bases, the J end lost 4 bases, and 12 bases lay between the germline ends. This CDR3 has 15 amino acids. The CDR3 protein is CASSLLNYGTGELFF. The CDR3 region has the DNA TGTGCCAGCAGTTTGTTGAACTATGGCACCGGGGAGCTGTTTTTT.

This clonotype is categorized as medium-sized. This rearrangement joins TRBV11-3 to TRBJ2-3; 10 bases align to TRBD2. The V and J ends lost 1 base and 6 bases, in that order; junction bases with no gene match: 10. Germline loops: CDR1 SGHNT, CDR2 YENEEA. There are 17 residues in the CDR3. The CDR3 region is CASSLGGLALQLDTQYF. CDR3 sequence (DNA): TGTGCCAGCAGCTTAGGGGGACTAGCGCTGCAGTTGGATACGCAGTATTTT.

The table lists this clonotype with a few counts. The J gene is TRBJ2-7, the V gene TRBV30; D ambiguous. The CDR3 consists of 12 residues. V lost 2 bases, J lost 3 bases, and 8 bases lay in between. Germline V lookup: CDR1 GTSNPN, CDR2 SVGIG (reference sequence). CDR3 residues: CAWSLWDYEQYF. DNA for the CDR3: TGTGCCTGGAGTCTCTGGGACTACGAGCAGTACTTC.

This clonotype was seen more than once but under ten times. V usage is TRBV6-5 and J usage is TRBJ2-1; weak D call: TRBD2 (6 bases). Trimming stripped 8 bases from V and 8 bases from J, with 16 bases between. The CDR3 totals 13 residues. CDR1 is MNHEY, CDR2 SVGAGI, per germline. In nucleotides, the CDR3 is TGTGCCAGCCACCCGGGGGTCTCGGATGAGCAGTTCTTC. It yields the protein CASHPGVSDEQFF.

The chain combines TRBV5-5 with TRBJ2-7, with no clear D. V shed 3 bases and J shed 2 bases, with 12 bases lying between them. This CDR3 comprises 14 residues. CDR1 SGHKS and CDR2 YYEKEE come from the germline V gene (reference sequence). The CDR3 DNA reads TGTGCCAGCAGCTCGTTTGGTACAGCCTACGAGCAGTACTTC. Encoded protein: CASSSFGTAYEQYF.

V usage is TRBV29-1 and J usage is TRBJ1-2; TRBD1 might be the D (6 bases). The CDR3 totals 12 residues. V gave up 8 bases and J gave up 2 bases, with 12 bases separating them. CDR1 is SQVTM and CDR2 is ANQGSEA in the germline V gene. The CDR3 DNA sequence: TGCAGCTCTAAGAGGGGGAACTATGGCTACACCTTC. It is translated as CSSKRGNYGYTF.

In this sample, this clonotype turned up a few times. V gene TRBV27 combines with J gene TRBJ1-1, with no clear D. The V gene lost 5 bases and the J gene lost 0 bases, with 7 bases spanning the gap. The CDR3 is made up of 13 amino acids. Germline CDR1 is MNHEY and CDR2 is SMNVEV (reference sequence). In DNA form, the CDR3 reads TGTGCCAGCAGTCCTTACCTGAACACTGAAGCTTTCTTT. This translates into CASSPYLNTEAFF.

To note about this clonotype: The conserved phenylalanine or tryptophan normally closing the CDR3 is absent here, so this likely arose from a read error. It is unclear where the CDR3 begins or ends on the DNA, so no DNA is shown, and the CDR3 is as TCRdb lists it. The chain couples TRBV5-5 to TRBJ2-4. CDR1 and CDR2 from the germline V gene are SGHKS and YYEKEE (reference sequence). The CDR3 length is 8 residues, termini included. CDR3 loop: CASSLVVQ.

By share, this clonotype counts as medium-sized (0.01 to 0.1%). This chain connects TRBV19 to TRBJ2-2, with D hard to call. Germline-derived CDR1 and CDR2 are LNHDA and SQIVND (reference sequence). The V gene lost 10 bases and the J gene lost 7 bases, with 19 bases spanning the gap. The CDR3 is made up of 14 amino acids. For the CDR3, the DNA is TGTGCCACCGCGCCATCTCTGTCGGGCGGGGAGCTGTTTTTT. This translates into CATAPSLSGGELFF.

V usage is TRBV6-5 and J usage is TRBJ1-3; D remains ambiguous. The CDR3 is 17 residues long. Germline loops: CDR1 MNHEY, CDR2 SVGAGI. V shed 1 base and J shed 0 bases, with 13 bases lying between them. The CDR3 here is CASSYYGRSFSGNTIYF. Here the CDR3 DNA reads TGTGCCAGCAGTTACTACGGACGGAGTTTCTCTGGAAACACCATATATTTT.

This clonotype is termed medium-sized (0.01 to 0.1%). This rearrangement joins TRBV19 to TRBJ2-7; D possibly uses TRBD1 or TRBD2 (6 bases each). V was clipped by 9 bases and J by 5 bases, with 11 bases between them. The CDR3 has 11 residues. Germline loops: CDR1 LNHDA, CDR2 SQIVND (reference sequence). CDR3 nucleotides: TGTGCCAGGTCGAGGGGGGACGAGCAGTACTTC. Amino acid sequence: CARSRGDEQYF.

The chain employs TRBV11-3 and TRBJ1-3, with a possible D match to TRBD1 (5 bases). Looked up from germline, CDR1 is SGHNT and CDR2 is YENEEA. The CDR3 totals 15 residues. V lost 2 bases and J lost 3, with 11 bases in between. DNA of the CDR3: TGTGCCAGCAGCTTATTGGCAGGGCATGGAAACACCATATATTTT. Its translation is CASSLLAGHGNTIYF.

This clonotype occurred a few times. J is TRBJ2-1 and V is TRBV15, with D hard to call. CDR1 is LNHNV and CDR2 is YYDKDF in the germline V gene (reference sequence). Deletions cut 0 bases from V and 6 bases from J, with 6 bases between. The CDR3 length is 13 residues. The CDR3 bases are TGTGCCACCAGCAGAGATAAACTCAATGAGCAGTTCTTC. Amino acids: CATSRDKLNEQFF.